The 11 T cell receptor beta chains below come from one sample, sequenced in a study of shared clonotypes between healthy human individuals. The method was immunoSEQ multiplex PCR; TCRdb's version includes in-frame clones alone and lacks a portion of them. The sample includes about 1 million clones, about 75% seen only once; the top ten take about 1.5%. The sample was memory CD4+ T cells sorted from blood. The subset was: CD45RA-negative fraction. The receptors originated from a man aged 18 to 30 in good health.

This rearrangement joins TRBV7-2 to TRBJ2-5; tentatively, D is TRBD1 or TRBD2 (5 bases each). The closer fit of TRBJ2-7 to the DNA end suggests the J call may be wrong. Germline V gives CDR1 SGHTA, CDR2 FQGNSA. The CDR3 is 13 residues long. The CDR3: CASSIGTAYEQYF. For the CDR3, the DNA is TGTGCCAGCAGCATAGGGACCGCCTACGAGCAGTACTTC.

The rearrangement uses TRBV2 and TRBJ2-1; TRBD2 aligns across 9 bases. V gave up 7 bases and J gave up 0 bases; unmatched junction bases: 7. The germline CDR1 and CDR2 sequences are SNHLY and FYNNEI. The length of the CDR3 is 16 residues. CDR3 nucleotide sequence: TGTGCCAGCACCACAAGCGGGAGGTTCTCCTACAATGAGCAGTTCTTC. This gives the protein CASTTSGRFSYNEQFF.

The chain is built from TRBV5-6 and TRBJ2-7; the D gene could be TRBD1 or TRBD2 (5 bases each). The V end was cut by 2 bases, the J end by 0 bases, with 12 bases between. Germline-derived CDR1 and CDR2 are SGHDT and YYEEEE. The CDR3 loop spans 15 amino acids. As DNA, the CDR3 is TGTGCCAGCAGCTTAGCAGGGACGGCCTCCTACGAGCAGTACTTC. The encoded protein is CASSLAGTASYEQYF.

The chain carries TRBV5-1 and TRBJ2-5; 10 nucleotides agree with TRBD1. The trim removed 4 bases at V and 3 bases at J, leaving 6 bases unmatched. The CDR3 is made up of 15 amino acids. Germline V gene sequence: CDR1 SGHRS, CDR2 YFSETQ. The CDR3 DNA reads as TGCGCCAGCAGCCGACAGGGGGCGCAGGAAGAGACCCAGTACTTC. This gives the protein CASSRQGAQEETQYF.

The V gene is TRBV28, the J gene TRBJ1-5, with TRBD1 as a possible D gene (5 bases). Trimming left V 5 bases short and J 4 bases short, with 18 bases between. This CDR3 is 16 amino acids long. The germline gives CDR1 MDHEN, CDR2 SYDVKM. As DNA, the CDR3 is TGTGCCAGCAGTCTGGGGGGGGGTGAGTGGAATCAGCCCCAGCATTTT. Encoded protein: CASSLGGGEWNQPQHF.

There are a few counts of this clone. The rearrangement joins TRBV7-3 to TRBJ2-2, with D possibly matching TRBD2 (7 bases). With 2 bases removed from V and 5 bases from J, the gap between germline ends came to 12 bases. This CDR3 contains 15 residues. Germline CDR1 SGHTA, CDR2 FQGTGA. The DNA for the CDR3 is TGTGCCAGCAGCTTACAGGCGGGGGCTACCGGGGAGCTGTTTTTT. This codes for CASSLQAGATGELFF. The whole variable domain, remainder taken from reference TRBV7-3 and TRBJ2-2, is GAGVSQTPSNKVTEKGKYVELRCDPISGHTALYWYRQSLGQGPEFLIYFQGTGAADDSGLPNDRFFAVRPEGSVSTLKIQRTERGDSAVYLCASSLQAGATGELFFGEGSRLTVL.

The rearrangement joins TRBV18 to TRBJ1-4, with no clear D. The V gene's germline CDR1 is KGHSH and CDR2 LQKENI. This CDR3 region has 15 residues. The V gene lost 6 bases and the J gene lost 4 bases, with 15 bases spanning the gap. This chain's CDR3 is CASSPNAGYNEKLFF. The CDR3 DNA follows: TGTGCCAGCTCGCCTAACGCAGGTTATAATGAAAAACTGTTTTTT.

The chain joins TRBV27 to TRBJ1-2; 9 bases fit TRBD1. The CDR3 has 14 amino acids. V was pared by 5 bases and J by 4 bases, with 5 bases of the junction left unmatched. Germline V lookup: CDR1 MNHEY, CDR2 SMNVEV (reference sequence). The CDR3 bases are TGTGCCAGCAGTACAAAGACAGGGGGCTATGGCTACACCTTC. Its translation: CASSTKTGGYGYTF.

Only a few counts were recorded for this clone. The chain has TRBV7-3 and TRBJ2-3; 11 bases align to TRBD1. From germline, CDR1 is SGHTA and CDR2 FQGTGA. CDR3 length: 17 residues. With 0 bases clipped from V and 2 bases from J, the junction kept 4 bases outside the gene matches. CDR3 region: CASSLTRDRGSTDTQYF. CDR3 sequence (DNA): TGTGCCAGCAGCTTAACGCGGGACAGGGGGTCCACAGATACGCAGTATTTT.

The V gene is TRBV5-1, the J gene TRBJ1-4; no reliable D call. Germline V gene sequence: CDR1 SGHRS, CDR2 YFSETQ. The CDR3 consists of 13 residues. Trimming took off 7 bases at V and 8 bases at J, with 15 bases between the two ends. The CDR3, as DNA: TGCGCCAGCCAGGTAGGCGCAGGAGAAAAACTGTTTTTT. Translating gives CASQVGAGEKLFF.

The chain employs TRBV6-1 and TRBJ1-5, with D possibly matching TRBD1 (6 bases). The CDR3 is 15 residues long. Germline CDR1 and CDR2: MNHNS and SASEGT. V lost 6 bases, J lost 4 bases, and 16 bases lay in between. The CDR3 loop reads CASSLNNQGNQPQHF. The CDR3 region has the DNA TGTGCCAGCAGCCTCAATAACCAGGGGAATCAGCCCCAGCATTTT.